These 18 T cell receptor beta chains were all obtained from the same sample, sequenced in a study of cytomegalovirus exposure and HLA in healthy donors. 60 Vbeta and 13 Jbeta primers were used in PCR. Clones were sequenced by immunoSEQ multiplex PCR, and TCRdb holds only the in-frame ones, with some missing. The table includes about 73,000 clones, around 75% detected once. The sequenced sample consisted of PBMCs. The receptors here all came from a man aged 65-85 years in good health and CMV-seronegative.

The chain combines TRBV7-9 with TRBJ1-1; no reliable D call. V lost 5 bases, J lost 0 bases, and 13 bases lay in between. The germline CDR1 and CDR2 sequences are SEHNR and FQNEAQ (reference sequence). This CDR3 has 15 amino acids. CDR3 bases: TGTGCCAGCAGCCCCATGGGGAGAATGAACACTGAAGCTTTCTTT. Translating it yields CASSPMGRMNTEAFF.

The chain couples TRBV29-1 to TRBJ2-5; 10 bases match TRBD2. The CDR3 is made up of 14 amino acids. The J segment lost 11 bases and the V segment lost 4 bases, leaving 13 bases of the junction unmatched. Germline loops: CDR1 SQVTM, CDR2 ANQGSEA. The CDR3 DNA reads TGCAGCGTTGGCACTTCTAGCGGGGGTGGGGAGCAGTACTTC. Its translation: CSVGTSSGGGEQYF.

This chain uses TRBV6-6 with TRBJ2-7, with D perhaps TRBD2 (5 bases). Trimming left V 2 bases short and J 1 base short, with 15 bases between. The CDR3 is 16 residues long. Germline V lookup: CDR1 MNHNY, CDR2 SVGAGI (reference sequence). As DNA, the CDR3 is TGTGCCAGCAGTTACCCGAGCCAGACTATATCCTACGAGCAGTACTTC. Its protein is CASSYPSQTISYEQYF.

This chain links TRBV19 with TRBJ2-1; TRBD1 aligns across 7 bases. With 5 bases clipped from V and 3 bases from J, the junction kept 7 bases outside the gene matches. The germline gives CDR1 LNHDA, CDR2 SQIVND (reference sequence). The CDR3 sequence is 15 residues long. The CDR3 nucleotides are TGTGCCAGTAGTCGGGACAGTCGAAACTACAATGAGCAGTTCTTC. This translates into CASSRDSRNYNEQFF. Variable domain in full (rest from reference TRBV19 and TRBJ2-1): DGGITQSPKYLFRKEGQNVTLSCEQNLNHDAMYWYRQDPGQGLRLIYYSQIVNDFQKGDIAEGYSVSREKKESFPLTVTSAQKNPTAFYLCASSRDSRNYNEQFFGPGTRLTVL.

The CDR3 DNA reads TGCGCCAGCAGCTCGGGACAGGGGATAGACGAGCAGTACTTC. This sequence encodes CASSSGQGIDEQYF. The chain recombines TRBV5-1 with TRBJ2-7, with 10 bases aligning to TRBD1. This CDR3 is 14 amino acids long. Germline loops: CDR1 SGHRS, CDR2 YFSETQ. V lost 3 bases and J lost 5; bases outside the gene matches: 5.

The V gene is TRBV18, the J gene TRBJ1-3; no definite D call. The CDR3 covers 15 residues. Germline V gene sequence: CDR1 KGHSH, CDR2 LQKENI. With 0 bases removed from V and 4 bases from J, the gap between germline ends came to 10 bases. For the CDR3, the DNA is TGTGCCAGCTCACCACCGCCGGGAGCGGGAAACACCATATATTTT. Its translation: CASSPPPGAGNTIYF.

The chain joins TRBV6-1 to TRBJ1-4; D is unclear. This CDR3 is built from 14 residues. From germline, CDR1 is MNHNS and CDR2 SASEGT. Trimming left V 7 bases short and J 0 bases short, with 9 bases between. DNA for the CDR3: TGTGCCAGCATGTCGCGCGCAACTAATGAAAAACTGTTTTTT. This gives the protein CASMSRATNEKLFF.

This chain joins TRBV19 and TRBJ2-7; 7 bases are a match to TRBD1. The V segment lost 3 bases and the J segment 3 bases; nucleotides outside the gene matches: 5. Germline CDR1 LNHDA, CDR2 SQIVND (reference sequence). The CDR3 is made up of 14 amino acids. This CDR3 is CASSIGTVGYEQYF. CDR3 coding DNA: TGTGCCAGTAGTATTGGGACAGTCGGCTACGAGCAGTACTTC.

This clone has a single count. The gene calls are TRBV20-1 and TRBJ1-1; D unclear. Germline-derived CDR1 and CDR2 are DFQATT and SNEGSKA (reference sequence). CDR3 length equals 11 residues. CDR3 DNA sequence: TGCAGCGTCGGAGTGAACACTGAAGCTTTCTTT. It specifies CSVGVNTEAFF.

The J gene is TRBJ2-1, the V gene TRBV6-1; 10 bases match TRBD1. This CDR3 comprises 14 residues. The junction had 1 base not matched to a gene; V was cut back by 4 bases and J by 4 bases. Germline lookup yields CDR1 MNHNS and CDR2 SASEGT. The CDR3 reads CASSGQGAYNEQFF. CDR3 coding DNA: TGTGCCAGCAGTGGACAGGGGGCTTACAATGAGCAGTTCTTC.

The genes are TRBV5-1 and TRBJ2-3, with TRBD2 matching over 7 bases. V trimming: 1 base; J trimming: 0 bases; junction bases outside the gene matches: 5. Germline CDR1 is SGHRS and CDR2 is YFSETQ. The CDR3 loop spans 16 amino acids. The DNA for the CDR3 is TGCGCCAGCAGCTTGCAGATCGGGAGGAGCACAGATACGCAGTATTTT. Translated: CASSLQIGRSTDTQYF.

The chain employs TRBV6-5 and TRBJ2-1; 7 bases match TRBD2. V shed 5 bases and J 7 bases; nucleotides not matched to a gene: 11. Germline V gives CDR1 MNHEY, CDR2 SVGAGI. This CDR3 has 15 residues. CDR3 amino acids: CASSIGLADINEQFF. Here the CDR3 DNA reads TGTGCCAGCAGTATCGGGCTAGCGGATATAAATGAGCAGTTCTTC.

This rearrangement joins TRBV27 to TRBJ1-4, with a tentative D call TRBD1 (5 bases). Germline-derived CDR1 and CDR2 are MNHEY and SMNVEV (reference sequence). The germline V and J ends were trimmed by 2 bases and 3 bases, with 10 bases remaining between them. CDR3 length: 15 residues. In DNA form, the CDR3 reads TGTGCCAGCAGTTTACGGGGGTTGTCTAATGAAAAACTGTTTTTT. Protein sequence: CASSLRGLSNEKLFF. Combining the CDR3 with reference TRBV27 and TRBJ1-4 gives the whole variable domain EAQVTQNPRYLITVTGKKLTVTCSQNMNHEYMSWYRQDPGLGLRQIYYSMNVEVTDKGDVPEGYKVSRKEKRNFPLILESPSPNQTSLYFCASSLRGLSNEKLFFGSGTQLSVL.

V usage is TRBV18 and J usage is TRBJ1-2; no firm D call. The CDR3 consists of 13 residues. Looked up from germline, CDR1 is KGHSH and CDR2 is LQKENI. Trimming pared 0 bases from V and 2 bases from J, leaving 4 bases between. CDR3 loop: CASSPPGNYGYTF. The DNA of the CDR3 is TGTGCCAGCTCACCACCCGGGAACTATGGCTACACCTTC.

The rearrangement joins TRBV7-6 to TRBJ1-6; D remains ambiguous. CDR3 length: 14 amino acids. Germline V lookup: CDR1 SGHVS, CDR2 FNYEAQ. Trimming took off 2 bases at V and 10 bases at J, with 12 bases between the two ends. Written as DNA, the CDR3 is TGTGCCAGCAGCTTATCGACGGGGTGGTCACCCCTCCACTTT. It codes for CASSLSTGWSPLHF.

The chain joins TRBV19 to TRBJ1-5; the match to TRBD1 covers 9 bases. The CDR3 extends over 17 amino acids. V trimming: 5 bases; J trimming: 1 base; junction bases outside the gene matches: 9. The germline V gene has CDR1 LNHDA and CDR2 SQIVND (reference sequence). The CDR3 DNA reads TGTGCCAGTAGTCCGATACAGGGGGCCGGGAGCAATCAGCCCCAGCATTTT. Protein: CASSPIQGAGSNQPQHF.

V usage is TRBV5-6 and J usage is TRBJ2-1; D is unclear. From germline, CDR1 is SGHDT and CDR2 YYEEEE. Deletions cut 1 base from V and 10 bases from J, with 6 bases between. This CDR3 region has 11 residues. CDR3 DNA: TGTGCCAGCAGCTTGTTTAGAGAGCAGTTCTTC. Amino acids: CASSLFREQFF.

The CDR3 is CASNVQGAEAFF. In DNA form, the CDR3 reads TGTGCCAGCAATGTCCAGGGGGCTGAAGCTTTCTTT. V gene TRBV28 combines with J gene TRBJ1-1; 7 bases agree with TRBD1. With 7 bases clipped from V and 6 bases from J, the junction kept 5 bases outside the gene matches. Germline V CDR1 and CDR2: MDHEN, SYDVKM. This CDR3 comprises 12 residues.